This passage covers 16 T cell receptor beta chains from one sample sequenced in a study of T cell changes during pregnancy in multiple sclerosis. Assay used: immunoSEQ multiplex PCR; TCRdb lists only in-frame clones, some missing. The data show 26,000 or so clones, 80% to 90% seen once. The sample in question was CD8+ T cells from peripheral blood mononuclear cells, obtained in the second trimester of pregnancy. The receptors were gathered from a female donor with multiple sclerosis, enrolled in a pregnancy study.

The chain recombines TRBV27 with TRBJ2-5; D uncertain. V was shortened by 5 bases and J by 3 bases, with 7 bases between the two germline ends. The germline V gene has CDR1 MNHEY and CDR2 SMNVEV (reference sequence). CDR3 length equals 12 residues. The CDR3 bases are TGTGCCAGCAGTAACCTAAAAGAGACCCAGTACTTC. This encodes CASSNLKETQYF.

The chain links TRBV28 to TRBJ2-6; tentative D call: TRBD2 (5 bases). CDR1 MDHEN and CDR2 SYDVKM come from the germline V gene. The V and J ends lost 3 bases and 2 bases respectively, with 11 bases between them. This CDR3 has 16 residues. CDR3 protein: CASSFGVITGANVLTF. DNA of the CDR3: TGTGCCAGCAGTTTCGGGGTGATAACTGGGGCCAACGTCCTGACTTTC.

This clone was detected only once. The chain recombines TRBV7-6 with TRBJ1-1, with 9 nucleotides matching TRBD1. This CDR3 comprises 13 residues. The trim removed 4 bases at V and 8 bases at J, leaving 5 bases unmatched. Germline assignment: CDR1 SGHVS and CDR2 FNYEAQ. The DNA for the CDR3 is TGTGCCAGCAGCTATACAGGGGGCGCCGAAGCTTTCTTT. Encoded protein: CASSYTGGAEAFF.

V gene TRBV7-2 combines with J gene TRBJ1-5; 8 bases map to TRBD1. CDR3 size: 15 residues. With 3 bases clipped from V and 4 bases from J, the junction kept 5 bases outside the gene matches. Per germline, CDR1 SGHTA and CDR2 FQGNSA. CDR3 nucleotide sequence: TGTGCCAGCAGCTTGGCAAGGACAGGGAATCAGCCCCAGCATTTT. As protein: CASSLARTGNQPQHF.

The chain has TRBV29-1 and TRBJ2-2; tentatively, D is TRBD2 (6 bases). Germline V gene sequence: CDR1 SQVTM, CDR2 ANQGSEA. V shed 7 bases and J shed 4 bases, with 13 bases lying between them. The CDR3 loop spans 13 amino acids. CDR3: CSGGESPTGELFF. The CDR3 DNA follows: TGCAGCGGGGGGGAGTCCCCCACCGGGGAGCTGTTTTTT.

J is TRBJ2-7 and V is TRBV27; 12 bases fit TRBD2. The germline CDR1 and CDR2 sequences are MNHEY and SMNVEV (reference sequence). This CDR3 contains 14 residues. The junction had 2 bases not matched to a gene; V was cut back by 5 bases and J by 3 bases. The CDR3 spells CASSRTSGDYEQYF. The CDR3 nucleotides are TGTGCCAGCAGTCGGACTAGCGGGGACTACGAGCAGTACTTC.

The chain couples TRBV4-3 to TRBJ2-5; D remains unclear. The J call could be wrong; TRBJ2-7 is a better fit for the DNA end. CDR1 and CDR2 (germline): LGHNA, YSLEER. The CDR3 is made up of 13 amino acids. CDR3 DNA sequence: TGCGCCAGCAGCCACCCCTTAGGAAGCGAGCAGTACTTC. Translating gives CASSHPLGSEQYF.

This chain joins TRBV7-6 and TRBJ2-1; TRBD2 might be the D (6 bases). In germline, CDR1 is SGHVS, CDR2 FNYEAQ. CDR3 size: 14 residues. V was cut by 1 base and J by 5 bases, with 9 bases left in between. The CDR3 bases are TGTGCCAGCAGCTTAGGGGCGGGAAACAATGAGCAGTTCTTC. It translates to CASSLGAGNNEQFF.

The chain is built from TRBV28 and TRBJ1-4; D uncertain. Germline V gene sequence: CDR1 MDHEN, CDR2 SYDVKM. V gave up 4 bases and J gave up 7 bases, with 13 bases separating them. The CDR3 covers 14 residues. Here the CDR3 reads CASSSPYYGEKLFF. The CDR3 region has the DNA TGTGCCAGCAGTTCGCCCTACTACGGTGAAAAACTGTTTTTT.

The genes are TRBV29-1 and TRBJ2-3; 8 nucleotides align to TRBD2. J was trimmed by 1 base and V by 6 bases; bases with no gene match: 6. The V gene's germline CDR1 is SQVTM and CDR2 ANQGSEA. This CDR3 is built from 14 residues. As DNA, the CDR3 is TGCAGCGTCGCAGGAGCGGGAGGCACAGATACGCAGTATTTT. Translation: CSVAGAGGTDTQYF.

This clone was picked up a small number of times. This sequence joins TRBV5-6 and TRBJ1-1, with no clear D. The germline gives CDR1 SGHDT, CDR2 YYEEEE. V dropped 4 bases and J dropped 10 bases, with 17 bases sitting between them. The CDR3 totals 13 residues. The CDR3 DNA reads as TGTGCCAGCAGCCCACTACCCAGAGGAATAGCTTTCTTT. This translates into CASSPLPRGIAFF.

Only one count was recorded for this clone. This CDR3 is CSALGASPYF. The CDR3 DNA reads TGCAGTGCTCTGGGAGCGTCTCCGTATTTT. The rearrangement links TRBV20-1 to TRBJ2-3; the D gene is possibly TRBD2 (5 bases). V shed 5 bases and J shed 14 bases, with 14 bases lying between them. The CDR3 has 10 amino acids. CDR1 and CDR2 from the germline V gene are DFQATT and SNEGSKA (reference sequence).

The chain recombines TRBV5-6 with TRBJ1-2; 7 nucleotides agree with TRBD1. This CDR3 spans 13 amino acids. The germline V gene encodes CDR1 SGHDT and CDR2 YYEEEE. The V gene end was trimmed by 4 bases and the J gene end by 2 bases; junction bases not matched to a gene: 2. The CDR3 is CASSRDSNYGYTF. CDR3 bases: TGTGCCAGCAGCCGGGACAGCAACTATGGCTACACCTTC.

V usage is TRBV29-1 and J usage is TRBJ2-1, with D unclear. V lost 4 bases and J lost 4, with 8 bases in between. The CDR3 covers 12 residues. Per the germline V gene, CDR1 is SQVTM and CDR2 is ANQGSEA. The CDR3 reads CSVVRAYNEQFF. Here the CDR3 DNA reads TGCAGCGTTGTCAGAGCGTACAATGAGCAGTTCTTC.

This chain links TRBV28 with TRBJ2-1; 7 nucleotides match TRBD2. The germline CDR1 and CDR2 sequences are MDHEN and SYDVKM. The CDR3 covers 12 residues. The V and J ends lost 6 bases and 6 bases, in that order; junction bases with no gene match: 2. The CDR3 DNA follows: TGTGCCAGCAGCTGGACTAGCAATGAGCAGTTCTTC. Protein: CASSWTSNEQFF.

The V gene is TRBV7-8, the J gene TRBJ2-1, with 14 bases identical to TRBD2. V shed 4 bases, J shed 8 bases, and the junction held 4 bases outside the gene matches. Germline V gene sequence: CDR1 SGHVS, CDR2 FQNEAQ. This CDR3 is built from 15 residues. The CDR3 nucleotides are TGTGCCAGCAGCTCGGGACTAGCGGGAGTCGATGAGCAGTTCTTC. Amino acids: CASSSGLAGVDEQFF.